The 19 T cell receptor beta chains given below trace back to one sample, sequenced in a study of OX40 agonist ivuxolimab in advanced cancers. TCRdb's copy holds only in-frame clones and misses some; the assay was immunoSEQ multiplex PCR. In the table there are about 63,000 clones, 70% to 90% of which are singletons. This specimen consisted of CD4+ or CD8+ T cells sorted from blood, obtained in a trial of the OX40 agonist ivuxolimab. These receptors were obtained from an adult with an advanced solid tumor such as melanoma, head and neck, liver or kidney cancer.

Here the CDR3 reads CASTETGELFF. The CDR3 bases are TGTGCCAGCACTGAAACCGGGGAGCTGTTTTTT. The chain recombines TRBV28 with TRBJ2-2; D unclear. The CDR3 is made up of 11 amino acids. Germline CDR1 and CDR2: MDHEN and SYDVKM. Trimming left V 7 bases short and J 5 bases short, with 5 bases between. The variable domain in full, completed from reference TRBV28 and TRBJ2-2, reads DVKVTQSSRYLVKRTGEKVFLECVQDMDHENMFWYRQDPGLGLRLIYFSYDVKMKEKGDIPEGYSVSREKKERFSLILESASTNQTSMYLCASTETGELFFGEGSRLTVL.

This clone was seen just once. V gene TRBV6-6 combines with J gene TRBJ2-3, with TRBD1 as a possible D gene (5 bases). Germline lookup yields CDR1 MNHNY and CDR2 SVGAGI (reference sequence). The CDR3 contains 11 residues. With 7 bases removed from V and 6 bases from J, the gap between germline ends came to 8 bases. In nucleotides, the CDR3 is TGTGCCAGCACCCACAGGGATACGCAGTATTTT. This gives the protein CASTHRDTQYF.

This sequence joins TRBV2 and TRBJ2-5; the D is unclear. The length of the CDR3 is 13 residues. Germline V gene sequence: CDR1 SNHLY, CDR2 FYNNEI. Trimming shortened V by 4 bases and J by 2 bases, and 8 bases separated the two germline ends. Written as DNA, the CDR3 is TGTGCCAGCAGTGGCAACCTTCAAGAGACCCAGTACTTC. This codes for CASSGNLQETQYF.

CDR3 DNA: TGTGCCAGCGTCCCGCTTAGCTCGAACTCTGGAAACACCATATATTTT. The encoded protein is CASVPLSSNSGNTIYF. This sequence joins TRBV19 and TRBJ1-3; no definite D call. The CDR3 totals 16 residues. The germline V gene has CDR1 LNHDA and CDR2 SQIVND (reference sequence). V shed 9 bases and J shed 0 bases, with 18 bases lying between them.

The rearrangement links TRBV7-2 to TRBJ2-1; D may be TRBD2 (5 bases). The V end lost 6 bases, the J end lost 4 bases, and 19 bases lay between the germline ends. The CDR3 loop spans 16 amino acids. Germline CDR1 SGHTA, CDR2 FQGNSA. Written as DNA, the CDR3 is TGTGCCAGCAGGACCCGGAGTAGCGAATCATACAATGAGCAGTTCTTC. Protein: CASRTRSSESYNEQFF. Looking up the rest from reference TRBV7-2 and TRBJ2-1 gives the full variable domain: GAGVSQSPSNKVTEKGKDVELRCDPISGHTALYWYRQSLGQGLEFLIYFQGNSAPDKSGLPSDRFSAERTGGSVSTLTIQRTQQEDSAVYLCASRTRSSESYNEQFFGPGTRLTVL.

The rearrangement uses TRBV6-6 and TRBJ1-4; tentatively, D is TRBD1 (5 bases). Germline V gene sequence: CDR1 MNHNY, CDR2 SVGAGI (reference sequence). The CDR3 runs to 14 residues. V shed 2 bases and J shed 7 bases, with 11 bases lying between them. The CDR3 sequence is CASSYGGASEKLFF. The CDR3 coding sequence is TGTGCCAGCAGTTACGGCGGGGCCAGTGAAAAACTGTTTTTT.

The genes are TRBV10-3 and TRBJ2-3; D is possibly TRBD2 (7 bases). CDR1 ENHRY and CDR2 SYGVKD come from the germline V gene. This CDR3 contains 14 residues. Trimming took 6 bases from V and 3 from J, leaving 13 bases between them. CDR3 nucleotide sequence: TGTGCCATCAGAGGACTAGGGGGGACAGATACGCAGTATTTT. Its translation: CAIRGLGGTDTQYF.

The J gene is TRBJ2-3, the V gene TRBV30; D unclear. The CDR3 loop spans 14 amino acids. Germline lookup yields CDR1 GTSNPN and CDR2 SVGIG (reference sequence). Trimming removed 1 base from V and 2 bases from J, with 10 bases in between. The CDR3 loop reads CAWSEGGATDTQYF. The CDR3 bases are TGTGCCTGGAGTGAGGGTGGAGCCACAGATACGCAGTATTTT. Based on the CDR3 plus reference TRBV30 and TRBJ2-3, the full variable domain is SQTIHQWPATLVQPVGSPLSLECTVEGTSNPNLYWYRQAAGRGLQLLFYSVGIGQISSEVPQNLSASRPQDRQFILSSKKLLLSDSGFYLCAWSEGGATDTQYFGPGTRLTVL.

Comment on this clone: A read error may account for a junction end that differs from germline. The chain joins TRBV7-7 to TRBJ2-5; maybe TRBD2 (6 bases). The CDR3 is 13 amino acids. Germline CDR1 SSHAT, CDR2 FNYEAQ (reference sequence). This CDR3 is CASSLGLQETQYF. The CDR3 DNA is TGTGCTAGCAGCTTAGGACTACAAGAGACCCAGTACTTC.

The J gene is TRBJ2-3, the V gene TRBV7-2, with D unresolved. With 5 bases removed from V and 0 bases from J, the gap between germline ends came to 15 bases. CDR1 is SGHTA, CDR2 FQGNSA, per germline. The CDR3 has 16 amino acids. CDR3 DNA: TGTGCCAGCAGCAGATCCTTGGGCGCAAGCACAGATACGCAGTATTTT. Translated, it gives CASSRSLGASTDTQYF.

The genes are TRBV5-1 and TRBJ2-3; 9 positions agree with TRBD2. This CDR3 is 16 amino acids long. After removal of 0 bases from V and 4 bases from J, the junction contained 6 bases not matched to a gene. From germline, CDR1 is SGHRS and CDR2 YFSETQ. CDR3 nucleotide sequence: TGCGCCAGCAGCTTGGGTGGGATAGCGGGAGCAGATACGCAGTATTTT. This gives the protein CASSLGGIAGADTQYF.

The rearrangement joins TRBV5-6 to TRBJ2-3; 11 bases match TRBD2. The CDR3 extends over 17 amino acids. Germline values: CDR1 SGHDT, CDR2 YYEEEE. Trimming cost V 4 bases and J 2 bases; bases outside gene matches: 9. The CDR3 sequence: CASSEVLAGEYTDTQYF. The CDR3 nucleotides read TGTGCCAGCAGCGAGGTACTAGCGGGGGAGTACACAGATACGCAGTATTTT. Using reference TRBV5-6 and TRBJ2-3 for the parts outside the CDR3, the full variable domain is DAGVTQSPTHLIKTRGQQVTLRCSPKSGHDTVSWYQQALGQGPQFIFQYYEEEERQRGNFPDRFSGHQFPNYSSELNVNALLLGDSALYLCASSEVLAGEYTDTQYFGPGTRLTVL.

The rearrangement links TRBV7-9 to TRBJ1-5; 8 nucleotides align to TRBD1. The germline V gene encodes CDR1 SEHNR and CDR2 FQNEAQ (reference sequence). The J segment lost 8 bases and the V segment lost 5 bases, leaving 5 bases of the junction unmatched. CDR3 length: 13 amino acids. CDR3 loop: CASSIGTGEPQHF. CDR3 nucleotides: TGTGCCAGCAGCATCGGGACAGGAGAGCCCCAGCATTTT.

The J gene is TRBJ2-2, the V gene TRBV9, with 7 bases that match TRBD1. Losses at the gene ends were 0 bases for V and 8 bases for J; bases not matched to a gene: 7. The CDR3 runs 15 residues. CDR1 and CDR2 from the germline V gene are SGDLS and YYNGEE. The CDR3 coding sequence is TGTGCCAGCAGCGTAGGGGGACAGCTTTATGGGGAGCTGTTTTTT. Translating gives CASSVGGQLYGELFF.

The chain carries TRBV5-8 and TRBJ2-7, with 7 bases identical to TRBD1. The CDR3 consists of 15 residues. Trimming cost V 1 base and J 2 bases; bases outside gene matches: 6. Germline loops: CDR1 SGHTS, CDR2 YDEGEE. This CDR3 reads CASSLPGTVTYEQYF. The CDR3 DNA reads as TGTGCCAGCAGCTTGCCCGGGACAGTGACCTACGAGCAGTACTTC.

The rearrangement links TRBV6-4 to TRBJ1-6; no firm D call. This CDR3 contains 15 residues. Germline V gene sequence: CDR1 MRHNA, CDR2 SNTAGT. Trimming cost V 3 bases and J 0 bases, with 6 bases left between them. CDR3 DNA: TGTGCCAGCAGTGAGGGGAGCTCCTATAATTCACCCCTCCACTTT. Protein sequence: CASSEGSSYNSPLHF.

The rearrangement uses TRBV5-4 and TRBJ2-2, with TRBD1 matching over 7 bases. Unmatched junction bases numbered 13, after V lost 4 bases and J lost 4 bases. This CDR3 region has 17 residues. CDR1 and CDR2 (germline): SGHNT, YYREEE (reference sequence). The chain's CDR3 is CASSPTAGTAFTGELFF. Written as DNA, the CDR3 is TGTGCCAGCAGCCCCACGGCCGGGACAGCTTTCACCGGGGAGCTGTTTTTT.

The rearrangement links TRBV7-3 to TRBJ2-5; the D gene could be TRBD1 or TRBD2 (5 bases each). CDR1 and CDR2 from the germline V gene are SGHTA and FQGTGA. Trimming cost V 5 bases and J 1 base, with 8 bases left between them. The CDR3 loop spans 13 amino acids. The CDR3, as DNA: TGTGCCAGCAGCGCCGGGACCCAAGAGACCCAGTACTTC. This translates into CASSAGTQETQYF.

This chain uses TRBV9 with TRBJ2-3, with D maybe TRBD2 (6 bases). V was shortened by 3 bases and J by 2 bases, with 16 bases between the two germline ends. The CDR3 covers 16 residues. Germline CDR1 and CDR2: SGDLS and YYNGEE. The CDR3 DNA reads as TGTGCCAGCAGCGATAGTCTAGCGACAATCACAGATACGCAGTATTTT. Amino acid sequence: CASSDSLATITDTQYF.